The rows below give T cell receptor beta chains drawn from one sample of a study of T-cell memory formation after mild COVID-19. TCRdb analysed the 5' RACE reads with MiXCR anew, one entry per CDR3 protein. This sample has hundreds of thousands of distinct CDR3 sequences, with about 22% found just once. The sample comprised PBMCs or a T cell subset sorted from them (not recorded which). The receptor set was obtained from an adult woman who had mild COVID-19 (a few samples of this study predate the infection). Cell type and time point are not known. Both conserved end residues are part of each CDR3. Each record gives: V gene, J gene, D gene, clone size, CDR3 protein, CDR3 DNA. A D gene is named only where the DNA matches it firmly. The listing skips clone size in some rows; elsewhere it reads once, few, many or a size class.

V gene: TRBV24-1
J gene: TRBJ1-2
D gene: TRBD1
clone size: -
CDR3 protein: CATSEGDRNYGYTF
CDR3 DNA: TGTGCCACCAGTGAAGGGGACAGAAACTATGGCTACACCTTC

V gene: TRBV20-1
J gene: TRBJ1-1
D gene: -
clone size: -
CDR3 protein: CSAPGTTRNTEAFF
CDR3 DNA: TGCAGTGCCCCCGGGACGACGAGGAACACTGAAGCTTTCTTT

V gene: TRBV27
J gene: TRBJ2-3
D gene: TRBD2
clone size: -
CDR3 protein: CASSFLGLAGDTQYF
CDR3 DNA: TGTGCCAGCAGTTTCCTGGGACTAGCGGGAGATACGCAGTATTTT

V gene: TRBV5-1
J gene: TRBJ1-1
D gene: -
clone size: -
CDR3 protein: CASSLAGWATEAFF
CDR3 DNA: TGCGCCAGCAGCTTAGCGGGTTGGGCCACTGAAGCTTTCTTT

V gene: TRBV5-6
J gene: TRBJ2-7
D gene: -
clone size: few
CDR3 protein: CASSKDTRSYEQYF
CDR3 DNA: TGTGCCAGCAGCAAGGACACCCGCTCCTACGAGCAGTACTTC

V gene: TRBV6-5
J gene: TRBJ2-7
D gene: -
clone size: few
CDR3 protein: CASSYSGGREQYF
CDR3 DNA: TGTGCCAGCAGTTACTCCGGGGGCCGCGAGCAGTACTTC

V gene: TRBV27
J gene: TRBJ2-7
D gene: TRBD2
clone size: few
CDR3 protein: CASSFLSSGPPYEQYF
CDR3 DNA: TGTGCCAGCAGTTTCCTATCTAGCGGCCCCCCCTACGAGCAGTACTTC

V gene: TRBV20-1
J gene: TRBJ2-1
D gene: -
clone size: -
CDR3 protein: CSARVLSGPYNEQFF
CDR3 DNA: TGCAGTGCTAGAGTCCTTAGCGGACCCTACAATGAGCAGTTCTTC

V gene: TRBV12-3/TRBV12-4
J gene: TRBJ2-7
D gene: -
clone size: few
CDR3 protein: CASASGTGADEQYF
CDR3 DNA: TGTGCCAGCGCCTCCGGGACTGGGGCTGACGAGCAGTACTTC

V gene: TRBV29-1
J gene: TRBJ2-3
D gene: TRBD1
clone size: few
CDR3 protein: CSVDGDRDSHTDTQYF
CDR3 DNA: TGCAGCGTTGATGGGGACCGGGACAGCCACACAGATACGCAGTATTTT

V gene: TRBV10-3
J gene: TRBJ2-5
D gene: -
clone size: few
CDR3 protein: CAIRFSNQETQYF
CDR3 DNA: TGTGCCATCAGGTTCTCGAACCAAGAGACCCAGTACTTC

V gene: TRBV7-8
J gene: TRBJ1-1
D gene: TRBD1
clone size: few
CDR3 protein: CASSFSRGSHQVYTEAFF
CDR3 DNA: TGTGCCAGCAGCTTTAGCAGGGGGTCACATCAGGTGTACACTGAAGCTTTCTTT

V gene: TRBV7-8
J gene: TRBJ2-7
D gene: -
clone size: -
CDR3 protein: CASSGSGRVYEQYF
CDR3 DNA: TGTGCCAGCAGCGGAAGTGGAAGAGTATACGAGCAGTACTTC

V gene: TRBV27
J gene: TRBJ2-4
D gene: TRBD2
clone size: -
CDR3 protein: CASRALLAGLAKNIQYF
CDR3 DNA: TGTGCCAGCAGAGCACTCCTAGCGGGCCTAGCCAAAAACATTCAGTACTTC

V gene: TRBV6-2/TRBV6-3
J gene: TRBJ2-2
D gene: -
clone size: few
CDR3 protein: CASTDSPGLNTGELFF
CDR3 DNA: TGTGCCAGCACAGATTCGCCGGGACTTAACACCGGGGAGCTGTTTTTT

V gene: TRBV3-1
J gene: TRBJ2-3
D gene: TRBD2
clone size: -
CDR3 protein: CASSQGGLAINTQYF
CDR3 DNA: TGTGCCAGCAGCCAAGGAGGACTAGCAATAAATACGCAGTATTTT

V gene: TRBV6-5
J gene: TRBJ1-2
D gene: -
clone size: few
CDR3 protein: CASSPSQGRRHTF
CDR3 DNA: TGTGCCAGCAGTCCCTCGCAGGGACGGAGACACACCTTC

V gene: TRBV7-2
J gene: TRBJ1-2
D gene: -
clone size: few
CDR3 protein: CASSPRGWDGYTF
CDR3 DNA: TGTGCCAGCAGCCCACGCGGTTGGGATGGCTACACCTTC

V gene: TRBV20-1
J gene: TRBJ1-1
D gene: -
clone size: -
CDR3 protein: CSAGSPQAFF
CDR3 DNA: TGCAGTGCCGGAAGTCCGCAAGCTTTCTTT

V gene: TRBV7-3
J gene: TRBJ2-3
D gene: -
clone size: -
CDR3 protein: CASSVGGSRADTQYF
CDR3 DNA: TGTGCCAGCAGCGTAGGAGGGAGTAGGGCAGATACGCAGTATTTT

V gene: TRBV18
J gene: TRBJ2-7
D gene: TRBD2
clone size: -
CDR3 protein: CASSPPSGGDYEQYF
CDR3 DNA: TGTGCCAGCTCACCACCTAGCGGGGGGGACTACGAGCAGTACTTC

V gene: TRBV24-1
J gene: TRBJ2-6
D gene: TRBD1
clone size: many
CDR3 protein: CATSEAGQGGPGANVLTF
CDR3 DNA: TGTGCCACCAGTGAGGCCGGACAGGGGGGGCCTGGGGCCAACGTCCTGACTTTC

V gene: TRBV15
J gene: TRBJ2-7
D gene: TRBD1
clone size: -
CDR3 protein: CATSRDRGKYEQYF
CDR3 DNA: TGTGCCACCAGCAGGGACAGGGGCAAGTACGAGCAGTACTTC

V gene: TRBV7-9
J gene: TRBJ1-4
D gene: -
clone size: -
CDR3 protein: CASSPWGNEKLFF
CDR3 DNA: TGTGCCAGCAGCCCGTGGGGTAATGAAAAACTGTTTTTT

V gene: TRBV18
J gene: TRBJ2-7
D gene: TRBD1
clone size: many
CDR3 protein: CASSPGDRGVYEQYF
CDR3 DNA: TGTGCCAGCTCACCAGGGGACAGGGGAGTCTACGAGCAGTACTTC

V gene: TRBV5-1
J gene: TRBJ1-2
D gene: TRBD1
clone size: few
CDR3 protein: CASTPGQNYGYTF
CDR3 DNA: TGCGCCAGCACCCCGGGACAGAACTATGGCTACACCTTC

V gene: TRBV5-6
J gene: TRBJ2-3
D gene: TRBD2
clone size: -
CDR3 protein: CASSYGTSGAVDTQYF
CDR3 DNA: TGTGCCAGCAGCTACGGGACTAGCGGGGCGGTAGATACGCAGTATTTT

V gene: TRBV4-1
J gene: TRBJ2-1
D gene: TRBD2
clone size: -
CDR3 protein: CASSYGAGGVFF
CDR3 DNA: TGCGCCAGCAGCTACGGAGCGGGGGGGGTGTTCTTC

V gene: TRBV6-5
J gene: TRBJ2-2
D gene: -
clone size: few
CDR3 protein: CASSSIATGELFF
CDR3 DNA: TGTGCCAGCAGTTCCATAGCCACCGGGGAGCTGTTTTTT

V gene: TRBV6-5
J gene: TRBJ2-1
D gene: TRBD2
clone size: -
CDR3 protein: CASRGGLAGANEQFF
CDR3 DNA: TGTGCCAGCAGGGGGGGACTAGCGGGGGCCAATGAGCAGTTCTTC

V gene: TRBV19
J gene: TRBJ2-1
D gene: -
clone size: few
CDR3 protein: CASSIGLENEQFF
CDR3 DNA: TGTGCCAGTAGTATAGGACTTGAAAATGAGCAGTTCTTC

V gene: TRBV30
J gene: TRBJ2-7
D gene: TRBD1
clone size: few
CDR3 protein: CAWRDRALSYEQYF
CDR3 DNA: TGTGCCTGGAGGGACAGGGCCCTTAGCTACGAGCAGTACTTC

V gene: TRBV20-1
J gene: TRBJ1-2
D gene: -
clone size: -
CDR3 protein: CSARGIDRSYGYTF
CDR3 DNA: TGCAGTGCGCGGGGGATCGACAGGAGCTATGGCTACACCTTC

V gene: TRBV3-1
J gene: TRBJ1-2
D gene: TRBD1
clone size: -
CDR3 protein: CASRGTGISGYTF
CDR3 DNA: TGTGCCAGCAGGGGGACAGGGATTTCGGGCTACACCTTC

V gene: TRBV25-1
J gene: TRBJ2-7
D gene: TRBD1
clone size: -
CDR3 protein: CASSEAGQAGRNYEQYF
CDR3 DNA: TGTGCCAGCAGTGAAGCGGGACAGGCGGGGAGGAACTACGAGCAGTACTTC

V gene: TRBV18
J gene: TRBJ1-1
D gene: -
clone size: once
CDR3 protein: CASSPGGPSTEAFF
CDR3 DNA: TGTGCCAGCTCACCGGGCGGGCCGAGTACTGAAGCTTTCTTT

V gene: TRBV20-1
J gene: TRBJ2-7
D gene: -
clone size: few
CDR3 protein: CSAREARGGHEQYF
CDR3 DNA: TGCAGTGCTAGAGAGGCCAGGGGGGGCCACGAGCAGTACTTC

V gene: TRBV25-1
J gene: TRBJ2-5
D gene: TRBD1
clone size: -
CDR3 protein: CASSAYQGALKETQYF
CDR3 DNA: TGTGCCAGCAGTGCCTACCAGGGGGCACTCAAAGAGACCCAGTACTTC

V gene: TRBV12-3/TRBV12-4
J gene: TRBJ1-6
D gene: -
clone size: many
CDR3 protein: CASSDRFSPLHF
CDR3 DNA: TGTGCCAGCAGCGACAGATTCTCACCCCTCCACTTT

V gene: TRBV10-3
J gene: TRBJ2-3
D gene: -
clone size: few
CDR3 protein: CAISEPAHTQYF
CDR3 DNA: TGTGCCATCAGTGAACCCGCCCATACGCAGTATTTT

V gene: TRBV11-3
J gene: TRBJ2-5
D gene: -
clone size: -
CDR3 protein: CASSSYEKEETQYF
CDR3 DNA: TGTGCCAGCAGCTCCTATGAAAAAGAAGAGACCCAGTACTTC

V gene: TRBV7-9
J gene: TRBJ1-1
D gene: -
clone size: -
CDR3 protein: CASSLGDGRTEAFF
CDR3 DNA: TGTGCCAGCAGCTTAGGGGACGGTCGTACTGAAGCTTTCTTT

V gene: TRBV7-2
J gene: TRBJ1-4
D gene: TRBD1
clone size: -
CDR3 protein: CASSSSKTGWSEKLFF
CDR3 DNA: TGTGCCAGCAGCTCCTCAAAGACAGGGTGGAGTGAAAAACTGTTTTTT

V gene: TRBV12-3/TRBV12-4
J gene: TRBJ2-1
D gene: TRBD1
clone size: -
CDR3 protein: CASSLGQGVDEQFF
CDR3 DNA: TGTGCCAGCAGTTTAGGTCAGGGGGTGGATGAGCAGTTCTTC

V gene: TRBV27
J gene: TRBJ2-7
D gene: -
clone size: -
CDR3 protein: CASGVRGGYSYEQYF
CDR3 DNA: TGTGCCAGCGGGGTGAGGGGAGGTTATTCCTACGAGCAGTACTTC

V gene: TRBV12-3/TRBV12-4
J gene: TRBJ2-6
D gene: -
clone size: -
CDR3 protein: CASSPRGYGANVLTF
CDR3 DNA: TGTGCCAGCAGCCCAAGGGGATACGGGGCCAACGTCCTGACTTTC

V gene: TRBV12-3/TRBV12-4
J gene: TRBJ2-5
D gene: TRBD2
clone size: -
CDR3 protein: CASSPTSGGLAQYF
CDR3 DNA: TGTGCCAGCAGTCCGACTAGCGGGGGTTTGGCCCAGTACTTC